Given below is one TCR beta chain in context. The V segment lost 5 bases and the J segment 4 bases; nucleotides outside the gene matches: 6. Germline values: CDR1 SGHDT, CDR2 YYEEEE. There are 14 residues in the CDR3. Original handling: For nucleated cells, counts were estimated from reference gene primer amplification. The data were produced by immunoSEQ multiplex PCR, yet TCRdb's version contains in-frame clones alone and is incomplete. V and J calls and clone size come straight from that table; D and trimming were deduced from the DNA. In the table there are about 81,000 clones, roughly 88% of which are singletons. The sample is drawn from a study of blood T cell repertoires in COVID-19.

Sequenced material: peripheral blood. The chain employs TRBV5-6 and TRBJ2-7; 10 nucleotides line up with TRBD1. This TCR was recovered from a woman of 80 years or more with acute or convalescent COVID-19. The CDR3 sequence is CASSPDRGLYEQYF. The CDR3 coding sequence is TGTGCCAGCAGTCCCGACAGGGGGCTGTACGAGCAGTACTTC. Combining the CDR3 with reference TRBV5-6 and TRBJ2-7 gives the whole variable domain DAGVTQSPTHLIKTRGQQVTLRCSPKSGHDTVSWYQQALGQGPQFIFQYYEEEERQRGNFPDRFSGHQFPNYSSELNVNALLLGDSALYLCASSPDRGLYEQYFGPGTRLTVT.